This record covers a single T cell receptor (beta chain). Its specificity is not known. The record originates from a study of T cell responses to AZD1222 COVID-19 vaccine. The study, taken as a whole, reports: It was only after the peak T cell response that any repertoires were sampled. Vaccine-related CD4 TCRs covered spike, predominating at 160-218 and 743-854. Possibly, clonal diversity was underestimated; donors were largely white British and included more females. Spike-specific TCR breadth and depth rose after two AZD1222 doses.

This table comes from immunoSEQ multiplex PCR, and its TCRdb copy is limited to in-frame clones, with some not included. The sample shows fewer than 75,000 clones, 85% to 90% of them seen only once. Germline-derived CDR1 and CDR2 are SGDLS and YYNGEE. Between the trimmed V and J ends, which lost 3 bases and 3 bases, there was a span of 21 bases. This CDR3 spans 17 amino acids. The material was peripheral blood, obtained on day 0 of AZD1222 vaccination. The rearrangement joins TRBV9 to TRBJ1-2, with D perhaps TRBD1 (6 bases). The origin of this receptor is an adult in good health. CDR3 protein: CASSAIVRGAKYYGYTF. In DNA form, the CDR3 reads TGTGCCAGCAGCGCCATAGTTAGGGGGGCGAAATACTATGGCTACACCTTC.